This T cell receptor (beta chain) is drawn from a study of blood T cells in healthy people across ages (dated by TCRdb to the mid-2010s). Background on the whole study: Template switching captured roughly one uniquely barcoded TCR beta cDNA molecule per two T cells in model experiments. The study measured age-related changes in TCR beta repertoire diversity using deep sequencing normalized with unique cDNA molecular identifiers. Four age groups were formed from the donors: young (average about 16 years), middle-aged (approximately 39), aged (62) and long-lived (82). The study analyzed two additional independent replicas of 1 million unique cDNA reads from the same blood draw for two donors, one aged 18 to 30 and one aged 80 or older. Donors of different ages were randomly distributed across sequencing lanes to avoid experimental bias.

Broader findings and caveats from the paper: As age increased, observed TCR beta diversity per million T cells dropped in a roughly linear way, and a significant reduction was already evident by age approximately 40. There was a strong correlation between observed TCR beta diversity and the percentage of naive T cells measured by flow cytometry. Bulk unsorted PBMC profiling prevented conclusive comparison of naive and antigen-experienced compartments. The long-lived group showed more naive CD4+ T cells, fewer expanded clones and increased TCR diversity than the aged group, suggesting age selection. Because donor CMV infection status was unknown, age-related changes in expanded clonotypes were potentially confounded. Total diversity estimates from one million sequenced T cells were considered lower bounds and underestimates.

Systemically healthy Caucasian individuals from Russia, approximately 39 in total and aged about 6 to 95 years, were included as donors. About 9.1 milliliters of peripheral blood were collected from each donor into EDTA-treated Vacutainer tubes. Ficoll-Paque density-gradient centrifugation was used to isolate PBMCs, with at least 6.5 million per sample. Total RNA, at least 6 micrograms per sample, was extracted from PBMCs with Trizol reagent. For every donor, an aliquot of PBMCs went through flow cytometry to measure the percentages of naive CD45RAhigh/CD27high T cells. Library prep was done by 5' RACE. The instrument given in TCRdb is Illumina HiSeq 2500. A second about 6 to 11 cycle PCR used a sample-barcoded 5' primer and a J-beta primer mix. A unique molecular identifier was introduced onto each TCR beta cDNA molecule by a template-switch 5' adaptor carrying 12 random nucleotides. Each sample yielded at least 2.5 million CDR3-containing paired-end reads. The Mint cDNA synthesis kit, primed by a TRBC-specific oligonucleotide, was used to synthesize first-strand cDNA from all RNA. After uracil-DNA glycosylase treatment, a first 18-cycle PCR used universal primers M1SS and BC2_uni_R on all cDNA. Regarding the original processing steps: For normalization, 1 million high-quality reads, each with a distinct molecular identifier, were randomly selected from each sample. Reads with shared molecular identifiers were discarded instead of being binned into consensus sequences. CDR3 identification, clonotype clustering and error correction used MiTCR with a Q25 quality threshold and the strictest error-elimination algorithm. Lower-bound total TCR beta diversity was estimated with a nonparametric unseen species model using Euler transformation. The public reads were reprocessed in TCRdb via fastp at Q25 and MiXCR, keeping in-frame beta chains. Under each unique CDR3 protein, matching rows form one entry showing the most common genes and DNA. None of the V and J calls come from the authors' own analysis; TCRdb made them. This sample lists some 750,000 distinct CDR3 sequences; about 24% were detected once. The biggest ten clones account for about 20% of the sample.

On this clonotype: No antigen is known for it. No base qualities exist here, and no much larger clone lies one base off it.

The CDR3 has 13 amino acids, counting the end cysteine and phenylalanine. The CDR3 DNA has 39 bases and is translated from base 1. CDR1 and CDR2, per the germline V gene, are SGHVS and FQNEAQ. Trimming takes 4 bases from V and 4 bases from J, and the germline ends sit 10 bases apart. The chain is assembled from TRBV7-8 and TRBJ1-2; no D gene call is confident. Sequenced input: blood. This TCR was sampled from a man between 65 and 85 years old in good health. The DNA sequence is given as TGTGCCAGCAGCTCTCGGACTGCCTATGGCTACACCTTC. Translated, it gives CASSSRTAYGYTF.